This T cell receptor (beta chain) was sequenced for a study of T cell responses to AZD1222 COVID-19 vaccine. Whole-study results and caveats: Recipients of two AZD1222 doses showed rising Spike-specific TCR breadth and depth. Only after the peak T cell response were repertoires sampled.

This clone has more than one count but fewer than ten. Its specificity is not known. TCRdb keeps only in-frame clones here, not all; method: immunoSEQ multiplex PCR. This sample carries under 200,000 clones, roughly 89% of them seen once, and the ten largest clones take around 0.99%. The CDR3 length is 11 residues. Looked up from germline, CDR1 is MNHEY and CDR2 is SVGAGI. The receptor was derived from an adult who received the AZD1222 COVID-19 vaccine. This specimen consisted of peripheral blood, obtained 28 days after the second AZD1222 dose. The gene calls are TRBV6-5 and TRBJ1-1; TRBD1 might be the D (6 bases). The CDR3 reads CGARGGTEAFF. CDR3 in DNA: TGTGGCGCAAGGGGGGGCACTGAAGCTTTCTTT.